The clone carrying this T cell receptor (beta chain) is medium-sized in the sample. Carried by each TCR cDNA molecule was a unique molecular identifier. TCRdb passed the 5' RACE reads through MiXCR, listing each CDR3 protein once. The sample consists of over 10,000 distinct CDR3 sequences, roughly 13% of them appearing once. Described time point: sample taken at primary tumor resection. From tumor, nontumor lung or frozen PBMC, whole RNA was taken unsorted for sequencing. This record comes from a study of spatial heterogeneity in lung cancer. J lost 4 bases, V lost 1 base, and 18 bases had no gene match. The CDR3 length is 19 residues. Germline CDR1 reads SGHTA; CDR2 reads FQGNSA.

This sequence originates from a female donor with early-stage non-small cell lung cancer. The material sequenced was PBMCs, taken at surgery. The chain links TRBV7-2 to TRBJ1-1; TRBD1 aligns across 7 bases. The chain's CDR3 is CASSLGPPTGARRVTEAFF. As DNA, the CDR3 is TGTGCCAGCAGCTTAGGGCCACCTACAGGGGCTAGAAGGGTCACTGAAGCTTTCTTT.